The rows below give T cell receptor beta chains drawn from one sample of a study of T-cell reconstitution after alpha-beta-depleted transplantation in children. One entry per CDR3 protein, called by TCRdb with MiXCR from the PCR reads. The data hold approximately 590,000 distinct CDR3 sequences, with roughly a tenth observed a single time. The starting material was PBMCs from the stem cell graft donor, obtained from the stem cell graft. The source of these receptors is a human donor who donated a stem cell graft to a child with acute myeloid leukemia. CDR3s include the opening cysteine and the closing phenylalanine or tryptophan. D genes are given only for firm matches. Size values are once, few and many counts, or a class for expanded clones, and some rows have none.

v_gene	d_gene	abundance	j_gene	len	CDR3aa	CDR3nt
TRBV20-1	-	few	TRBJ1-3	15	CSARDARHPGNTIYF	TGCAGTGCTAGAGATGCCCGACATCCTGGAAACACCATATATTTT
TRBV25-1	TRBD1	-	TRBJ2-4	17	CASRTSDRTLAKNIQYF	TGTGCCAGCAGGACCTCGGACAGGACGCTAGCCAAAAACATTCAGTACTTC
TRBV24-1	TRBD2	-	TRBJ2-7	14	CATSAEDRGGEQYF	TGTGCCACCAGTGCAGAGGACCGGGGAGGGGAGCAGTACTTC
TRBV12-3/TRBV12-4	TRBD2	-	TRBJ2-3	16	CASSSPSGRSTDTQYF	TGTGCCAGCAGTTCACCTAGCGGGAGGAGCACAGATACGCAGTATTTT
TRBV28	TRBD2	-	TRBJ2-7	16	CASSFLFEGLPYEQYF	TGTGCCAGCAGTTTCTTGTTTGAGGGACTACCATACGAGCAGTACTTC
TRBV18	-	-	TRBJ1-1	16	CASSPRGLNGNTEAFF	TGTGCCAGCTCACCGCGGGGGTTGAATGGGAACACTGAAGCTTTCTTT
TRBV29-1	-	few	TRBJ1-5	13	CSVRTVTGGPQHF	TGCAGCGTGAGGACAGTGACTGGGGGGCCCCAGCATTTT
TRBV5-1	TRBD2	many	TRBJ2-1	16	CASSSTGAGVPNEQFF	TGCGCCAGCAGCTCCACCGGGGCGGGAGTCCCCAATGAGCAGTTCTTC
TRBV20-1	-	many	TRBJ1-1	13	CSALGLKAGEAFF	TGCAGTGCCCTGGGTCTTAAGGCGGGAGAAGCTTTCTTT
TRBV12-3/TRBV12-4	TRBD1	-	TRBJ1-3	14	CASRRTGAGNTIYF	TGTGCCAGCAGGAGGACAGGGGCTGGAAACACCATATATTTT
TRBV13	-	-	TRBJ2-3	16	CASVGTGTQLVHTQYF	TGTGCCAGCGTGGGGACCGGGACCCAGCTGGTGCATACGCAGTATTTT
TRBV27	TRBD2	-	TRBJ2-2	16	CASRPVTSWGGGELFF	TGTGCCAGCCGACCCGTCACCTCTTGGGGGGGCGGGGAGCTGTTTTTT
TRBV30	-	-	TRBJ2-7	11	CAWVDSYEQYF	TGTGCCTGGGTTGACTCCTACGAGCAGTACTTC
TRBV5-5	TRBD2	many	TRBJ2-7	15	CASSLGLAELYEQYF	TGTGCCAGCAGCTTGGGGCTAGCGGAATTATACGAGCAGTACTTC
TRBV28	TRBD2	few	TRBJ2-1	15	CASTWGREVSNEQFF	TGTGCCAGCACCTGGGGGCGGGAGGTCAGCAATGAGCAGTTCTTC
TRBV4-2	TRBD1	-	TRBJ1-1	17	CASSHGTGQRVNTEAFF	TGTGCCAGCAGCCATGGGACAGGCCAAAGAGTGAACACTGAAGCTTTCTTT
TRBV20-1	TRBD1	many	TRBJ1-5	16	CSARDPGTGEGQPQHF	TGCAGTGCTAGAGATCCGGGGACAGGGGAGGGTCAGCCCCAGCATTTT
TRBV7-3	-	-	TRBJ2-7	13	CASSAENSYEQYF	TGTGCCAGCAGCGCGGAGAACTCCTACGAGCAGTACTTC
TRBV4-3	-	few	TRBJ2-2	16	CASSQDRGGPTGELFF	TGCGCCAGCAGCCAAGATCGTGGGGGCCCCACCGGGGAGCTGTTTTTT
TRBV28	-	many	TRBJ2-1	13	CASRGTSLNEQFF	TGTGCCAGCAGGGGAACTAGCCTCAATGAGCAGTTCTTC
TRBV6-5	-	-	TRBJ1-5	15	CASSYYRVIDQPQHF	TGTGCCAGCAGTTATTACAGGGTTATAGATCAGCCCCAGCATTTT
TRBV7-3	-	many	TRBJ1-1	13	CASSLSRNTEAFF	TGTGCCAGCAGTTTAAGCAGGAACACTGAAGCTTTCTTT
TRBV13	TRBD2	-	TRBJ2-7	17	CASSSGLAGGWFYEQYF	TGTGCCAGCAGCTCGGGACTAGCGGGAGGTTGGTTTTACGAGCAGTACTTC
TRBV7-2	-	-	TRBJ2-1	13	CASSSQPLTEQFF	TGTGCCAGCAGCTCCCAGCCTCTAACTGAGCAGTTCTTC
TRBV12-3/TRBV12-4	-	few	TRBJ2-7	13	CASSFAGTYEQYF	TGTGCCAGCAGTTTCGCAGGGACCTACGAGCAGTACTTC
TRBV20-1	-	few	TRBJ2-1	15	CSARGRLGEGDEQFF	TGCAGTGCTAGAGGGAGACTAGGGGAAGGTGATGAGCAGTTCTTC
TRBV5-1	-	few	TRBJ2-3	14	CATGGPSVTDTQYF	TGCGCCACCGGAGGGCCCTCGGTTACAGATACGCAGTATTTT
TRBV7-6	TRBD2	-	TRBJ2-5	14	CASSPLPGLEAQYF	TGTGCCAGCAGCCCGTTACCGGGACTAGAGGCCCAGTACTTC
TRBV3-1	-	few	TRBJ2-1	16	CASSRLGTYKVDEQFF	TGTGCCAGCAGCCGTCTCGGGACCTATAAGGTGGATGAGCAGTTCTTC
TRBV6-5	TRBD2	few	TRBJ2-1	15	CASSYERGGNNEQFF	TGTGCCAGCAGTTACGAGCGGGGGGGGAACAATGAGCAGTTCTTC
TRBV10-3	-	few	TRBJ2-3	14	CAISEETGTDTQYF	TGTGCCATCAGTGAGGAGACAGGAACAGATACGCAGTATTTT
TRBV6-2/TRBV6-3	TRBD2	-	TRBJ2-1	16	CASSTSGRGSYNEQFF	TGTGCCAGCAGTACTAGCGGGAGGGGGTCCTACAATGAGCAGTTCTTC
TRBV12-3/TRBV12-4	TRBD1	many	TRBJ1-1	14	CASSFGQGNTEAFF	TGTGCCAGCAGTTTCGGACAGGGTAACACTGAAGCTTTCTTT
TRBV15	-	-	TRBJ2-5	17	CATSTGGLLGGKETQYF	TGTGCCACCAGCACCGGCGGGTTATTGGGCGGGAAAGAGACCCAGTACTTC
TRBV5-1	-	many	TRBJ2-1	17	CASSLAGLGGARGEQFF	TGCGCCAGCAGCTTGGCCGGACTAGGGGGAGCGCGCGGTGAGCAGTTCTTC
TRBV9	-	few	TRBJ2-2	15	CASSVVARGTGELFF	TGTGCCAGCAGCGTAGTCGCTCGGGGTACCGGGGAGCTGTTTTTT
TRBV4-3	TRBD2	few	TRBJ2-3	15	CASSPFSGGHLTQYF	TGCGCCAGCAGCCCGTTTAGCGGGGGGCATCTTACGCAGTATTTT
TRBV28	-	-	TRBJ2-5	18	CASSFSAGLGSIQETQYF	TGTGCCAGCAGTTTTTCTGCAGGGTTGGGGTCGATCCAAGAGACCCAGTACTTC
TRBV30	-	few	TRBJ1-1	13	CAWHRGQNTEAFF	TGTGCCTGGCATAGGGGCCAGAACACTGAAGCTTTCTTT
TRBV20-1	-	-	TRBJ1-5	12	CSGGARNQPQHF	TGCAGTGGCGGGGCGCGGAATCAGCCCCAGCATTTT
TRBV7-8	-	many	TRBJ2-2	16	CASSLGSRSFNGELFF	TGTGCCAGCAGCTTAGGATCTAGATCGTTTAACGGGGAGCTGTTTTTT
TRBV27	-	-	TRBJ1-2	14	CASSRTGLPYGYTF	TGTGCCAGCAGTCGAACAGGGCTTCCCTATGGCTACACCTTC
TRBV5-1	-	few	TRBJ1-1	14	CASGPSTGNTEAFF	TGCGCCAGCGGACCATCGACAGGGAACACTGAAGCTTTCTTT